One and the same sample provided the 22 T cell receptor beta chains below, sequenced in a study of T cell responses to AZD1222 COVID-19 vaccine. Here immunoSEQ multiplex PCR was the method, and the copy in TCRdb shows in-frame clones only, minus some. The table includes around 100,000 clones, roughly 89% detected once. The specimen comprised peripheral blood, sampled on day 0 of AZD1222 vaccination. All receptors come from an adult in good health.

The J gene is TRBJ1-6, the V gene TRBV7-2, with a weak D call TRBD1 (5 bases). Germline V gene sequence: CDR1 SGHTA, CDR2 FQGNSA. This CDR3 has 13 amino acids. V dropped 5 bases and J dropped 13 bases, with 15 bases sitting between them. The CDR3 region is CASSVSRDHPLHF. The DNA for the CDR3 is TGTGCCAGCAGCGTCAGCAGGGATCACCCCCTCCACTTT.

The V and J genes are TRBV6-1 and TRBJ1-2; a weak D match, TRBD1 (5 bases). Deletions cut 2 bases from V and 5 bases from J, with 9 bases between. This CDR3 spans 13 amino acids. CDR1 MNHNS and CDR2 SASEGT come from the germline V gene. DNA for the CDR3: TGTGCCAGCAGTGAACCCAGGGTGTATGGCTACACCTTC. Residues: CASSEPRVYGYTF.

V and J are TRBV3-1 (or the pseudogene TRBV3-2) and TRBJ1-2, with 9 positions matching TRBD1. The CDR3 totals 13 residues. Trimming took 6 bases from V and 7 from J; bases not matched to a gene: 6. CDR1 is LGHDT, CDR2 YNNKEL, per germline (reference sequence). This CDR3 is CASSPTGGSGYTF. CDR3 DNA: TGTGCCAGCAGTCCTACAGGGGGCTCTGGCTACACCTTC.

CDR3 residues: CASSPLPGRDYGYTF. CDR3 bases: TGTGCCAGCTCACCCCTACCGGGGCGAGACTATGGCTACACCTTC. V and J are TRBV18 and TRBJ1-2; maybe TRBD1 (5 bases). This CDR3 contains 15 residues. Trimming took 3 bases from V and 3 from J, leaving 14 bases between them. The germline gives CDR1 KGHSH, CDR2 LQKENI.

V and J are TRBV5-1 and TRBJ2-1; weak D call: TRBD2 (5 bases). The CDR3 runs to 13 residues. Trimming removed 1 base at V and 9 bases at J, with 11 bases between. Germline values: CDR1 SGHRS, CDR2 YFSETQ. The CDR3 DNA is TGCGCCAGCAGCTTGAGGCCAGAGGGTGAGCAGTTCTTC. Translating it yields CASSLRPEGEQFF.

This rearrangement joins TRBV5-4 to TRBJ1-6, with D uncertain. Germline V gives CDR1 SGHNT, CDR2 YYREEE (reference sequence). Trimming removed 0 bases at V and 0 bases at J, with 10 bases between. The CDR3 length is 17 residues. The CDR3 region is CASSLGVAYSYNSPLHF. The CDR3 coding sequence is TGTGCCAGCAGCTTGGGTGTCGCCTACTCCTATAATTCACCCCTCCACTTT.

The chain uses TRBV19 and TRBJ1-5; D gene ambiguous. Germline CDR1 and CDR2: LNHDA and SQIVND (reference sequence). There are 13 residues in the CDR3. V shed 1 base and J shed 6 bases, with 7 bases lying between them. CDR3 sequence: CASSIVGAQPQHF. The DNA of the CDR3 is TGTGCCAGTAGTATAGTGGGCGCTCAGCCCCAGCATTTT.

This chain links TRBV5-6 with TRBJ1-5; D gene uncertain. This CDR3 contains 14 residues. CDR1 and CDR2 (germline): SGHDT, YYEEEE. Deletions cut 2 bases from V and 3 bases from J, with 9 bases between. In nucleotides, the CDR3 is TGTGCCAGCAGCTTCAAAGGCTACAATCAGCCCCAGCATTTT. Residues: CASSFKGYNQPQHF.

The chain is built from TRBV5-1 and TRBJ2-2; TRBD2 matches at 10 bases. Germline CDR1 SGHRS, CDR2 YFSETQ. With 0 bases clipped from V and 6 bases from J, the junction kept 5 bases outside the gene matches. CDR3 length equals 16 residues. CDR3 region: CASSLAGAGGPGELFF. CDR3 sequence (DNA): TGCGCCAGCAGCTTGGCCGGAGCGGGAGGGCCCGGGGAGCTGTTTTTT.

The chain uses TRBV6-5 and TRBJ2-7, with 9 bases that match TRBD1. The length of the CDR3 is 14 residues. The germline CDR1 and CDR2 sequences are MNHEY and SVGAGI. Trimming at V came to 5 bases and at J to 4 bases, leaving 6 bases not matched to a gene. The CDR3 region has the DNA TGTGCCAGCAGTCGCGGACAGGGGAGGTACGAGCAGTACTTC. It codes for CASSRGQGRYEQYF.

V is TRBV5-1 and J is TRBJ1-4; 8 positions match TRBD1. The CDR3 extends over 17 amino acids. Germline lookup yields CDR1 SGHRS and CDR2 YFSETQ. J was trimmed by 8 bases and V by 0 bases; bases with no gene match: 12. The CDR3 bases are TGCGCCAGCAGCTTGGGGACAGGGTTAAATCTTAAGGAAAAACTGTTTTTT. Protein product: CASSLGTGLNLKEKLFF. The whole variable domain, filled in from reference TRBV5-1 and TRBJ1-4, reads KAGVTQTPRYLIKTRGQQVTLSCSPISGHRSVSWYQQTPGQGLQFLFEYFSETQRNKGNFPGRFSGRQFSNSRSEMNVSTLELGDSALYLCASSLGTGLNLKEKLFFGSGTQLSVL.

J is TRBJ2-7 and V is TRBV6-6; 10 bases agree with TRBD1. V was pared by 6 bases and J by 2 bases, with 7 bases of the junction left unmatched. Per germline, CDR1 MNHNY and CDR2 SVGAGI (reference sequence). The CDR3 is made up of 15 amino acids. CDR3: CASSTPGTGAYEQYF. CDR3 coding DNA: TGTGCCAGCAGCACCCCCGGGACAGGGGCCTACGAGCAGTACTTC.

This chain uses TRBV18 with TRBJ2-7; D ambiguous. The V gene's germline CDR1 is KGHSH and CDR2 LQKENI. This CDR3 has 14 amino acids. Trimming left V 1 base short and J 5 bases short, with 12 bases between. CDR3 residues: CASSPLSEWHEQYF. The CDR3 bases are TGTGCCAGCTCACCACTGTCCGAGTGGCACGAGCAGTACTTC.

CDR3 coding DNA: TGTGCCAGCAGTTACAGCGGACAGGGGGAAAGTTCACCCCTCCACTTT. Protein product: CASSYSGQGESSPLHF. This rearrangement joins TRBV6-7 to TRBJ1-6, with 10 bases fitting TRBD1. TRBV6-7 is recorded as an ORF, its role being uncertain. This CDR3 is 16 amino acids long. The junction had 7 bases not matched to a gene; V was cut back by 2 bases and J by 9 bases.

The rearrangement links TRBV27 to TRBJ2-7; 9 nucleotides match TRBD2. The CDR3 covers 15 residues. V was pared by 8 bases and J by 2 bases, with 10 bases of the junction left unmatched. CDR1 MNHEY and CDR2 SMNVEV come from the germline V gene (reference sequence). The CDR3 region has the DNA TGTGCCAGCTATCCTCGAGCGGGGGGCGCCTACGAGCAGTACTTC. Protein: CASYPRAGGAYEQYF.

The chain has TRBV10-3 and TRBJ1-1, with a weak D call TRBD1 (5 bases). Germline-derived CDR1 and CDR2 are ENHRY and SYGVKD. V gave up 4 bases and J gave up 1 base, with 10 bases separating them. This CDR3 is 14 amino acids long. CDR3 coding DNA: TGTGCCATCAGTGTAAGAGGGGAGAACACTGAAGCTTTCTTT. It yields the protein CAISVRGENTEAFF.

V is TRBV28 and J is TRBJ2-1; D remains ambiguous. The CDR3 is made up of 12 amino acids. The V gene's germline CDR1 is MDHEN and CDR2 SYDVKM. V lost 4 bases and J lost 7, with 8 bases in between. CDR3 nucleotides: TGTGCCAGCAGTTCCCTGGGGAATGAGCAGTTCTTC. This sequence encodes CASSSLGNEQFF.

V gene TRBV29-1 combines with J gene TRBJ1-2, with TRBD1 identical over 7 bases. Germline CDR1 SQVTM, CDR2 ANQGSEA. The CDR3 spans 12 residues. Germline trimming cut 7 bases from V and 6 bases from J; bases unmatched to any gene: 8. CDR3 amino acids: CSAWTGTDGYTF. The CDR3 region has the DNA TGCAGCGCCTGGACCGGGACAGATGGCTACACCTTC.

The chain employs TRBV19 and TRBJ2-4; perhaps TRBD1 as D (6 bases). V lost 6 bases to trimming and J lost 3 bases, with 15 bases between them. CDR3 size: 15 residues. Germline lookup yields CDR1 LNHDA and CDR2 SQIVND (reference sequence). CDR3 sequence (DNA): TGTGCCAGTAGATGCCCCCCGGGACACAAAAACATTCAGTACTTC. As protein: CASRCPPGHKNIQYF. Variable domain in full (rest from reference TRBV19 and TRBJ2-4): DGGITQSPKYLFRKEGQNVTLSCEQNLNHDAMYWYRQDPGQGLRLIYYSQIVNDFQKGDIAEGYSVSREKKESFPLTVTSAQKNPTAFYLCASRCPPGHKNIQYFGAGTRLSVL.

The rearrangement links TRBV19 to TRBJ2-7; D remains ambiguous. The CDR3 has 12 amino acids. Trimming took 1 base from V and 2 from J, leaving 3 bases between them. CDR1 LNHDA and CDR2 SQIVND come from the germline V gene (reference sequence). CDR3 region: CASSIGPYEQYF. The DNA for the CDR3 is TGTGCCAGTAGTATAGGTCCCTACGAGCAGTACTTC.

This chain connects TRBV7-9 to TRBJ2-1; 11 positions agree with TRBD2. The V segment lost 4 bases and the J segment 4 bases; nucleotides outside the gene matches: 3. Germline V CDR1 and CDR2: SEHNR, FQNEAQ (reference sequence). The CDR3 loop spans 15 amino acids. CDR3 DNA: TGTGCCAGCAGCTCGGGGACTAGCGGATACAATGAGCAGTTCTTC. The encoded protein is CASSSGTSGYNEQFF.

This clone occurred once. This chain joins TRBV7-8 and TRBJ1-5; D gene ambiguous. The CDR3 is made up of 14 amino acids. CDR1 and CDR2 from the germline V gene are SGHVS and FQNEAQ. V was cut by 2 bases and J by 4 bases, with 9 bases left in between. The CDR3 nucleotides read TGTGCCAGCAGCTTATCGGGCCTTAATCAGCCCCAGCATTTT. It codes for CASSLSGLNQPQHF.